The clone carrying this T cell receptor (beta chain) turned up a few times. Its antigen is unidentified. This entry comes from a study of beta chain features in type 1 diabetes. About the study: Examined across all samples were around 110,000,000 sorted cells. Study findings and constraints: Reads derived from cDNA could over-represent cells showing high TCR expression.

Germline CDR1 and CDR2: SGHNT and YYREEE (reference sequence). V was trimmed by 3 bases and J by 7 bases, leaving 14 bases between them. The CDR3 loop spans 14 amino acids. Reverse transcribing all isolated RNA meant expressed TCRB transcripts were sequenced. Only in-frame clones appear in the TCRdb table, and some are missing; sequencing was by immunoSEQ multiplex PCR. The repertoire holds about 210,000 clones, with 9.5% to 13% as singletons. Blood was collected once per donor into heparin, averaging about 116 mL. The V call is TRBV5-4, the J call TRBJ2-1; possible D gene TRBD2, 6 bases. This clonotype was sampled from a man aged 18 to 29 in good health. Sequencing was done on a sample of central memory CD4+ T cells from blood. In DNA form, the CDR3 reads TGTGCCAGCAGCTCGGGGGTTAGGGCGAATGAGCAGTTCTTC. It specifies CASSSGVRANEQFF.